At least ten counts were recorded for the clone carrying this T cell receptor (beta chain). What it recognizes is unknown. The CDR3 is 15 amino acids. Trimming took off 4 bases at V and 4 bases at J, with 13 bases between the two ends. Germline V CDR1 and CDR2: MNHNS, SASEGT. Amplified TCR beta CDR3 regions came from RNA transcripts. Primed by the HTBI set, a first-round RT-PCR was run on the TCR CDR3. TCRdb processed the multiplex PCR reads anew with MiXCR; each CDR3 protein has one entry. Counted here are some 560,000 distinct CDR3 sequences, 15% to 19% occurring once; the ten biggest clones make up under 8%. This record belongs to a study of T cells in Graves' hyperthyroidism and ophthalmopathy. Clinicians diagnosed patients from clinical symptoms, serum thyroxine and TRAb, thyroid ultrasound and orbital computed tomography. Points from the study as a whole: Ophthalmopathy cases were set apart from stable hyperthyroidism by a 13 V-J model.

This rearrangement joins TRBV6-1 to TRBJ1-4, with D perhaps matching TRBD1 (5 bases). Sequencing input: blood. The receptor was isolated from a woman aged 25 to 39 with Graves' hyperthyroidism. The CDR3 spells CASSVQGVLNEKLFF. CDR3 DNA: TGTGCCAGCAGTGTCCAGGGAGTACTTAATGAAAAACTGTTTTTT.